The 29 T cell receptor beta chains listed next were all sequenced from one sample in a study of blood T cell repertoires in COVID-19. This table comes from immunoSEQ multiplex PCR, and its TCRdb copy is limited to in-frame clones, with some not included. The sample shows about 170,000 clones, around 87% of them seen only once. The sample was peripheral blood. The receptor source for this set is a man aged 18 to 30 with active or convalescent COVID-19.

V gene TRBV29-1 combines with J gene TRBJ1-2; D perhaps matches TRBD1 (6 bases). Trimming shortened V by 1 base and J by 2 bases, and 8 bases separated the two germline ends. Germline CDR1 and CDR2: SQVTM and ANQGSEA. The CDR3 has 13 residues. The CDR3 region has the DNA TGCAGCGTTGAAGGACAGGAGAACTATGGCTACACCTTC. Translating it yields CSVEGQENYGYTF. The full variable domain, in which reference TRBV29-1 and TRBJ1-2 provide the parts outside the CDR3, is SAVISQKPSRDICQRGTSLTIQCQVDSQVTMMFWYRQQPGQSLTLIATANQGSEATYESGFVIDKFPISRPNLTFSTLTVSNMSPEDSSIYLCSVEGQENYGYTFGSGTRLTVV.

The chain recombines TRBV24-1 with TRBJ2-1; TRBD2 matches 8 bases. Losses at the gene ends were 9 bases for V and 8 bases for J; bases not matched to a gene: 14. Germline values: CDR1 KGHDR, CDR2 SFDVKD. This CDR3 comprises 15 residues. In DNA, the CDR3 is TGTGCCACCGATTCTTCCAGTAGCGGGACCTATGAGCAGTTCTTC. This encodes CATDSSSSGTYEQFF.

The J gene is TRBJ1-2, the V gene TRBV20-1; the D gene is possibly TRBD1 (5 bases). The CDR3 runs to 11 residues. The V and J ends lost 6 bases and 8 bases respectively, with 13 bases between them. The germline V gene has CDR1 DFQATT and CDR2 SNEGSKA (reference sequence). The CDR3 coding sequence is TGCAGTGCAACCAGGCGGGGCGGCTACACCTTC. As protein: CSATRRGGYTF.

This chain joins TRBV5-8 and TRBJ1-6, with 8 bases fitting TRBD1. CDR3 size: 15 residues. CDR1 is SGHTS, CDR2 YDEGEE, per germline. After removal of 4 bases from V and 7 bases from J, the junction contained 7 bases not matched to a gene. The CDR3 here is CASSPRDRKNSPLHF. CDR3 DNA: TGTGCCAGCAGCCCCCGGGACAGGAAGAATTCACCCCTCCACTTT.

The chain couples TRBV7-8 to TRBJ1-3; D not certain. Germline values: CDR1 SGHVS, CDR2 FQNEAQ. V was clipped by 1 base and J by 0 bases, with 7 bases between them. This CDR3 has 15 residues. The CDR3 loop is CASSLGRGSGNTIYF. DNA for the CDR3: TGTGCCAGCAGCTTAGGCCGGGGCTCTGGAAACACCATATATTTT.

The chain joins TRBV9 to TRBJ2-5; TRBD1 is a possible D gene (5 bases). Trimming stripped 2 bases from V and 2 bases from J, with 13 bases between. This CDR3 comprises 15 residues. Germline assignment: CDR1 SGDLS and CDR2 YYNGEE. The CDR3 DNA is TGTGCCAGCAGCGTTTGGGGCTTGGCGCAAGAGACCCAGTACTTC. It codes for CASSVWGLAQETQYF.

The gene calls are TRBV6-6 and TRBJ1-4; tentatively, D is TRBD1 (5 bases). The germline CDR1 and CDR2 sequences are MNHNY and SVGAGI (reference sequence). This CDR3 spans 14 amino acids. V was shortened by 0 bases and J by 5 bases, with 7 bases between the two germline ends. The CDR3 DNA reads TGTGCCAGCAGTTACTCCGCAGGGAATGAAAAACTGTTTTTT. This encodes CASSYSAGNEKLFF.

The sample holds one count of this clone. The rearrangement joins TRBV19 to TRBJ2-3; TRBD2 is a possible D gene (6 bases). V was clipped by 1 base and J by 1 base, with 6 bases between them. The CDR3 consists of 14 residues. Germline CDR1 LNHDA, CDR2 SQIVND (reference sequence). The CDR3 nucleotides are TGTGCCAGTAGTATAGGGAGGGGCACAGATACGCAGTATTTT. The encoded protein is CASSIGRGTDTQYF.

V usage is TRBV6-1 and J usage is TRBJ2-7; possible D gene TRBD2, 6 bases. Germline V gene lookup returns CDR1 MNHNS and CDR2 SASEGT. Deletions cut 4 bases from V and 6 bases from J, with 25 bases between. The CDR3 contains 17 residues. CDR3 amino acids: CASSGGLALGGSGEQYF. In DNA, the CDR3 is TGTGCCAGCAGTGGGGGACTTGCCCTGGGGGGTTCGGGCGAGCAGTACTTC.

The gene calls are TRBV5-1 and TRBJ1-6; TRBD1 might be the D (5 bases). Per germline, CDR1 SGHRS and CDR2 YFSETQ. The CDR3 extends over 17 amino acids. V was shortened by 5 bases and J by 2 bases, with 17 bases between the two germline ends. The CDR3 region has the DNA TGCGCCAGCAGGTCGTCTGGAGGGGAAGCCTATAATTCACCCCTCCACTTT. Its protein is CASRSSGGEAYNSPLHF.

The genes are TRBV4-2 and TRBJ2-3; 9 nucleotides line up with TRBD2. Germline V CDR1 and CDR2: LGHNA, YNFKEQ. J lost 3 bases, V lost 3 bases, and 7 bases had no gene match. The CDR3 spans 16 residues. CDR3 bases: TGTGCCAGCAGCCATATCGGCGGGGGGGGGACAGATACGCAGTATTTT. Encoded protein: CASSHIGGGGTDTQYF.

The chain is built from TRBV28 and TRBJ2-3; the match to TRBD2 covers 9 bases. This CDR3 comprises 15 residues. V trimming: 6 bases; J trimming: 1 base; junction bases outside the gene matches: 5. CDR1 and CDR2 (germline): MDHEN, SYDVKM. Here the CDR3 DNA reads TGTGCCAGCAGCCGCGGGGGGGCGGGCACAGATACGCAGTATTTT. It specifies CASSRGGAGTDTQYF.

V is TRBV5-4 and J is TRBJ2-5; D not certain. The germline V gene encodes CDR1 SGHNT and CDR2 YYREEE (reference sequence). V was pared by 3 bases and J by 7 bases, with 19 bases between. This CDR3 has 15 residues. The CDR3 loop is CASSSDRGLGTTQYF. DNA of the CDR3: TGTGCCAGCAGCTCGGATCGTGGTCTAGGAACGACCCAGTACTTC.

The CDR3 loop reads CASKLTGIGGNQPQHF. CDR3 bases: TGTGCCAGCAAGCTCACAGGAATCGGGGGAAATCAGCCCCAGCATTTT. This chain joins TRBV2 and TRBJ1-5; tentative D call: TRBD1 (5 bases). V lost 7 bases and J 4 bases, leaving 20 bases between the germline ends. The CDR3 extends over 16 amino acids. From germline, CDR1 is SNHLY and CDR2 FYNNEI. The complete variable domain, with remaining parts taken from reference TRBV2 and TRBJ1-5, reads EPEVTQTPSHQVTQMGQEVILRCVPISNHLYFYWYRQILGQKVEFLVSFYNNEISEKSEIFDDQFSVERPDGSNFTLKIRSTKLEDSAMYFCASKLTGIGGNQPQHFGDGTRLSIL.

The CDR3 here is CASRPTGMDYGYTF. CDR3 nucleotides: TGTGCCAGCAGGCCGACAGGGATGGACTATGGCTACACCTTC. V is TRBV6-5 and J is TRBJ1-2, with 7 bases fitting TRBD1. The germline V gene has CDR1 MNHEY and CDR2 SVGAGI. CDR3 length equals 14 residues. The V and J ends lost 6 bases and 3 bases, in that order; junction bases with no gene match: 7.

The chain is built from TRBV19 and TRBJ1-5; no firm D call. Germline V lookup: CDR1 LNHDA, CDR2 SQIVND (reference sequence). V was pared by 6 bases and J by 7 bases, with 16 bases between. CDR3 size: 14 residues. This CDR3 reads CASRLSGAGQPQHF. Here the CDR3 DNA reads TGTGCCAGTAGGCTATCGGGAGCTGGGCAGCCCCAGCATTTT.

V and J are TRBV9 and TRBJ1-3; D not resolved. The V and J ends lost 0 bases and 0 bases respectively, with 7 bases between them. The CDR3 contains 15 residues. Germline CDR1 is SGDLS and CDR2 is YYNGEE. CDR3 sequence reads: CASSVASGSGNTIYF. The CDR3 DNA sequence: TGTGCCAGCAGCGTAGCGAGTGGCTCTGGAAACACCATATATTTT.

The rearrangement uses TRBV9 and TRBJ1-1; no firm D call. CDR1 SGDLS and CDR2 YYNGEE come from the germline V gene. This CDR3 has 12 residues. Trimming shortened V by 5 bases and J by 1 base, and 6 bases separated the two germline ends. CDR3 DNA: TGTGCCAGCAGGGGCCCGAACACTGAAGCTTTCTTT. Protein product: CASRGPNTEAFF.

The chain carries TRBV27 and TRBJ2-2; tentative D call: TRBD2 (6 bases). CDR1 is MNHEY and CDR2 is SMNVEV in the germline V gene (reference sequence). V shed 4 bases and J shed 6 bases, with 15 bases lying between them. The CDR3 extends over 15 amino acids. CDR3 DNA sequence: TGTGCCAGCAGTTACGAGACGGGGGACTCCGGGGAGCTGTTTTTT. This gives the protein CASSYETGDSGELFF.

V is TRBV5-1 and J is TRBJ2-3, with TRBD2 identical over 10 bases. J was trimmed by 11 bases and V by 1 base; bases with no gene match: 10. Looked up from germline, CDR1 is SGHRS and CDR2 is YFSETQ. The CDR3 length is 15 residues. As DNA, the CDR3 is TGCGCCAGCAGCTTGAGCACTAGCGGGGCCGCCGGGCAGTATTTT. This gives the protein CASSLSTSGAAGQYF.

V gene TRBV28 combines with J gene TRBJ1-1; D not certain. The V gene's germline CDR1 is MDHEN and CDR2 SYDVKM. V lost 4 bases and J 2 bases, leaving 2 bases between the germline ends. This CDR3 is 11 amino acids long. The CDR3 here is CASSSNTEAFF. The CDR3 DNA is TGTGCCAGCAGTTCTAACACTGAAGCTTTCTTT.

The CDR3 DNA reads TGTGCCAGTAGTGACAGGGCGAGCGCTGAAGCTTTCTTT. This encodes CASSDRASAEAFF. This chain links TRBV19 with TRBJ1-1; 7 bases agree with TRBD1. Germline V CDR1 and CDR2: LNHDA, SQIVND (reference sequence). Trimming took 5 bases from V and 6 from J; bases not matched to a gene: 6. The CDR3 has 13 amino acids. Full variable domain (outside the CDR3, taken from reference TRBV19 and TRBJ1-1): DGGITQSPKYLFRKEGQNVTLSCEQNLNHDAMYWYRQDPGQGLRLIYYSQIVNDFQKGDIAEGYSVSREKKESFPLTVTSAQKNPTAFYLCASSDRASAEAFFGQGTRLTVV.

This chain links TRBV5-1 with TRBJ2-2; tentatively, D is TRBD1 (6 bases). V was clipped by 4 bases and J by 1 base, with 17 bases between them. CDR3 size: 17 residues. Germline V gene data show CDR1 as SGHRS and CDR2 as YFSETQ. CDR3 coding DNA: TGCGCCAGCAGCCCAGTTGCAGGGGCGGGGAACACCGGGGAGCTGTTTTTT. It encodes CASSPVAGAGNTGELFF.

This clone was counted between two and nine times. The chain employs TRBV30 and TRBJ1-4; a possible D gene is TRBD1 (6 bases). V gave up 4 bases and J gave up 5 bases, with 14 bases separating them. The CDR3 extends over 14 amino acids. Per germline, CDR1 GTSNPN and CDR2 SVGIG (reference sequence). The CDR3 region is CAWNVITGNEKLFF. CDR3 sequence (DNA): TGTGCCTGGAACGTTATCACAGGGAATGAAAAACTGTTTTTT. Filled out from reference TRBV30 and TRBJ1-4, the complete variable domain reads SQTIHQWPATLVQPVGSPLSLECTVEGTSNPNLYWYRQAAGRGLQLLFYSVGIGQISSEVPQNLSASRPQDRQFILSSKKLLLSDSGFYLCAWNVITGNEKLFFGSGTQLSVL.

The gene calls are TRBV12-3 or TRBV12-4 and TRBJ2-7; D not certain. The germline V and J ends were trimmed by 3 bases and 0 bases, with 6 bases remaining between them. The CDR3 is 13 residues long. Written as DNA, the CDR3 is TGTGCCAGCAGTTTTACTGGCTCCTACGAGCAGTACTTC. Translation gives CASSFTGSYEQYF.

V usage is TRBV7-2 and J usage is TRBJ2-7; 10 nucleotides align to TRBD1. Trimming took 7 bases from V and 6 from J; bases not matched to a gene: 9. The CDR3 has 14 residues. Germline CDR1 reads SGHTA; CDR2 reads FQGNSA. The CDR3 region is CASTQRQGAGEQYF. The CDR3 DNA reads as TGTGCCAGCACCCAACGACAGGGGGCGGGCGAGCAGTACTTC.

The chain uses TRBV10-3 and TRBJ2-3; 10 nucleotides match TRBD1. Germline assignment: CDR1 ENHRY and CDR2 SYGVKD. V shed 2 bases, J shed 2 bases, and the junction held 4 bases outside the gene matches. The CDR3 extends over 16 amino acids. CDR3: CAISEGDRGNTDTQYF. CDR3 nucleotides: TGTGCCATCAGTGAGGGGGACAGGGGAAACACAGATACGCAGTATTTT.

This sequence joins TRBV7-8 and TRBJ1-4; a possible D gene is TRBD1 (6 bases). The CDR3 has 16 amino acids. Germline V gives CDR1 SGHVS, CDR2 FQNEAQ. Deletions cut 1 base from V and 10 bases from J, with 19 bases between. CDR3 sequence (DNA): TGTGCCAGCAGCTTAGGATACGCAGGGACAACTCCAAAACTGTTTTTT. Its protein product is CASSLGYAGTTPKLFF.

This rearrangement joins TRBV6-5 to TRBJ1-1, with D hard to call. Germline assignment: CDR1 MNHEY and CDR2 SVGAGI. V was shortened by 0 bases and J by 6 bases, with 14 bases between the two germline ends. This CDR3 is built from 15 residues. In nucleotides, the CDR3 is TGTGCCAGCAGTTACTCCGTCGGAGGGCAGGCTGAAGCTTTCTTT. This translates into CASSYSVGGQAEAFF.